This TCR beta chain came from a study of shared clonotypes between healthy human individuals. Study context: The donor pool was made up of a couple of women and three men aged 18 to 49. A donor's plate count was three for CD4 naive and three for CD4 memory; CD8 naive had two and CD8 memory one. General study points: Roughly 5% of naive CD4 clonotypes were shared across several donors. The rarefaction results pointed to incomplete sorted-subset sequencing despite large depth.

Profiled with immunoSEQ multiplex PCR; TCRdb holds only in-frame clones, not every one. This repertoire shows roughly 1,100,000 clones, about 75% found once; its top ten account for approximately 1.5%. The CDR3 length is 17 residues. The V gene's germline CDR1 is GTSNPN and CDR2 SVGIG (reference sequence). V shed 2 bases, J shed 8 bases, and the junction held 12 bases outside the gene matches. Turning to this clone: Its cognate antigen is unknown.

This TCR was recovered from a young man in good health. The V call is TRBV30, the J call TRBJ2-3; 14 bases are shared with TRBD2. Sequencing used memory CD4+ T cells sorted from blood. The subset: CD45RA-negative fraction. CDR3 nucleotide sequence: TGTGCCTGGAGTCCAACTGGACTAGCGGGGGGCCAGGCTACGCAGTATTTT. Protein: CAWSPTGLAGGQATQYF.